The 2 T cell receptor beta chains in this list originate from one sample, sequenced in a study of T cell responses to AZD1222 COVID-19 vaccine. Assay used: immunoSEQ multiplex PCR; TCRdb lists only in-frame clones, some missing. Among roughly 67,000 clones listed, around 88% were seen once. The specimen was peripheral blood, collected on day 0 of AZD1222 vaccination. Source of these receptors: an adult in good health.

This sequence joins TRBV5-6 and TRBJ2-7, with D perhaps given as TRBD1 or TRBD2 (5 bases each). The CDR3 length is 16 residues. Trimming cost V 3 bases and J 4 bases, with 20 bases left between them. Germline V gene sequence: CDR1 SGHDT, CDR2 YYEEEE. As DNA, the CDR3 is TGTGCCAGCAGCTATAACATGCCGGGACCCCTATACGAGCAGTACTTC. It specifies CASSYNMPGPLYEQYF.

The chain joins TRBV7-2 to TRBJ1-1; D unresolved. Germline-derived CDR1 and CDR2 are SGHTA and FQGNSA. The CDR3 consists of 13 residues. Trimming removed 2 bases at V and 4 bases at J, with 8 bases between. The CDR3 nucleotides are TGTGCCAGCAGCTTAAGTGGTGGCACTGAAGCTTTCTTT. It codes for CASSLSGGTEAFF. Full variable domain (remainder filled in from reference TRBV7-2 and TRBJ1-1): GAGVSQSPSNKVTEKGKDVELRCDPISGHTALYWYRQSLGQGLEFLIYFQGNSAPDKSGLPSDRFSAERTGGSVSTLTIQRTQQEDSAVYLCASSLSGGTEAFFGQGTRLTVV.